A selection of T cell receptor beta chains follows, all from one sample in a study of cytomegalovirus exposure and HLA in healthy donors. The data were produced by immunoSEQ multiplex PCR, yet TCRdb's version contains in-frame clones alone and is incomplete. The sample lists 150,000 to 200,000 clones; 85% were seen once. Sequences were obtained from PBMCs. The receptors derive from a man younger than 45 in good health and CMV-seropositive. Each CDR3 is given with its conserved first and last residue. D genes are given only for firm matches. Clone size appears in some rows only: once, few, many, or a class for an expanded clone.

abundance	len	v_gene	d_gene	j_gene	CDR3nt	CDR3aa
-	14	TRBV19	TRBD1	TRBJ2-2	TGTGCCAGTATCCCGACAGGGGGCCCCGGGGAGCTGTTTTTT	CASIPTGGPGELFF
few	15	TRBV12-5	-	TRBJ2-5	TGTGCTAGTGGTTTGGCCGCCTTCGGGGGAGAGACCCAGTACTTC	CASGLAAFGGETQYF
-	12	TRBV11-1	-	TRBJ2-3	TGTGCCAGCAGCTACTACACAGATACGCAGTATTTT	CASSYYTDTQYF
-	11	TRBV29-1	-	TRBJ2-1	TGCAGCGTTGAAGCCTACCGTGAGCAGTTCTTC	CSVEAYREQFF
-	16	TRBV4-1	-	TRBJ1-5	TGCGCCAGCAGCCCCACGGACATCTATAGCAATCAGCCCCAGCATTTT	CASSPTDIYSNQPQHF
-	15	TRBV5-4	-	TRBJ1-4	TGTGCCAGCAGCTTGGCTCAGGGTGCTAATGAAAAACTGTTTTTT	CASSLAQGANEKLFF
-	13	TRBV29-1	TRBD1	TRBJ1-3	TGCAGCGTTGGACAGGGGGCTGGAAACACCATATATTTT	CSVGQGAGNTIYF
-	17	TRBV27	-	TRBJ1-5	TGTGCCAGCAGTTTATCGATCAGGCGTTATAGCAATCAGCCCCAGCATTTT	CASSLSIRRYSNQPQHF
once	15	TRBV4-1	TRBD2	TRBJ2-1	TGCGCCAGCAGCCAACTAGCGGGGGGGCCACGTGAGCAGTTCTTC	CASSQLAGGPREQFF
-	14	TRBV25-1	TRBD1	TRBJ1-6	TGTGCCAGCAGTCCACAGGGGGTTGGTTCACCCCTCCACTTT	CASSPQGVGSPLHF
-	15	TRBV18	-	TRBJ1-5	TGTGCCAGCTCACCCCAGGGTCGCGGCAATCAGCCCCAGCATTTT	CASSPQGRGNQPQHF
few	16	TRBV5-4	TRBD2	TRBJ2-2	TGTGCCAGCAGCTTGGGCGGGGGGCAGGTCACCGGGGAGCTGTTTTTT	CASSLGGGQVTGELFF
-	13	TRBV5-1	-	TRBJ2-7	TGCGCCAGCAGGGACTCGAGCTCCTACGAGCAGTACTTC	CASRDSSSYEQYF
few	13	TRBV7-2	-	TRBJ2-5	TGTGCCAGCAGCTTCGACAGCCAAGAGACCCAGTACTTC	CASSFDSQETQYF
-	15	TRBV6-1	-	TRBJ1-1	TGTGCCAGCAGTGGCCGGGAGGCTCCCGCGGGTGAAGCTTTCTTT	CASSGREAPAGEAFF
-	14	TRBV6-5	-	TRBJ1-5	TGTGCCAGCAGTTACTCTTCAGGGGCCAGGGCCCAGCATTTT	CASSYSSGARAQHF
-	12	TRBV7-9	-	TRBJ1-5	TGTGCCAGCAGCTTTCAGGGTCAGCCCCAGCATTTT	CASSFQGQPQHF
-	12	TRBV7-9	TRBD1	TRBJ2-3	TGTGCCAGCAGGACAGGGACAGATACGCAGTATTTT	CASRTGTDTQYF
-	15	TRBV7-9	TRBD1	TRBJ1-6	TGTGCCAGCAGCCCCTGGACAGGGAGCAATTCACCCCTCCACTTT	CASSPWTGSNSPLHF
-	13	TRBV5-1	-	TRBJ2-5	TGCGCCAGCAGCTTTGGGGGGCAAGAGACCCAGTACTTC	CASSFGGQETQYF
-	17	TRBV7-9	TRBD1	TRBJ1-6	TGTGCCAGCAGCTTAGCGACAGGGGGCGCCTCGGACTCACCCCTCCACTTT	CASSLATGGASDSPLHF
-	14	TRBV9	-	TRBJ1-6	TGTGCCAGCAGCGCGGGGGGGAGGGGTTCACCCCTCCACTTT	CASSAGGRGSPLHF
-	15	TRBV9	-	TRBJ2-2	TGTGCCAGCTGCTTGCAGGGGGGTAACACCGGGGAGCTGTTTTTT	CASCLQGGNTGELFF
-	13	TRBV30	TRBD1	TRBJ1-5	TGTGCCTGGAGCGACAGGGGGGGTCAGCCCCAGCATTTT	CAWSDRGGQPQHF
-	16	TRBV25-1	-	TRBJ1-4	TGTGCCAGCAGTGAATTGGGGGCAGGGGAGAATGAAAAACTGTTTTTT	CASSELGAGENEKLFF
-	16	TRBV19	TRBD1	TRBJ1-5	TGTGCCAGTAGTGTGTCCGGGACAGGGGAGAATCAGCCCCAGCATTTT	CASSVSGTGENQPQHF
once	16	TRBV6-6	TRBD2	TRBJ2-3	TGTGCCAGCAGCACCGGACTAGCGGGGGGCACAGATACGCAGTATTTT	CASSTGLAGGTDTQYF
few	12	TRBV7-3	-	TRBJ2-3	TGTGCCAGCAGCTCTACACTAGATCCGCAGTATTTT	CASSSTLDPQYF
-	14	TRBV28	TRBD1	TRBJ1-1	TGTGCCAGCAGATCCGGGACAGGGGCTGAGGCAGCTTTCTTT	CASRSGTGAEAAFF
-	15	TRBV4-3	-	TRBJ1-5	TGCGCCAGCAGCCAAGAAGTCAGTAGCAATCAGCCCCAGCATTTT	CASSQEVSSNQPQHF
-	12	TRBV6-6	-	TRBJ2-7	TGTGCCAGCAGGGGACATTTCTACGAGCAGTACTTC	CASRGHFYEQYF
-	13	TRBV5-1	TRBD1	TRBJ1-2	TGCGCCAGCAACCTAGTTCAGGGGGATGGCTACACCTTC	CASNLVQGDGYTF
few	15	TRBV6-5	-	TRBJ1-5	TGTGCCAGCAGTCGGTACCCCCCTTCCAATCAGCCCCAGCATTTT	CASSRYPPSNQPQHF